This T cell receptor beta chain was recovered during a study of identical twins. Findings of the study overall: Where beta out-of-frame sequences were concerned, excess twin sharing was weaker. For out-of-frame alpha sequences shared by twins, low generation probability was in excess.

The germline V gene has CDR1 MNHNS and CDR2 SASEGT. The CDR3 runs to 13 residues. Trimming took off 2 bases at V and 0 bases at J, with 5 bases between the two ends. To note about this clonotype: Its antigen is unknown.

TCRdb used MiXCR to reprocess the 5' RACE reads, holding one entry per CDR3 protein. The sample records 300,000 to 400,000 distinct CDR3 sequences, 12% being singletons. These data also featured in a second study, about yellow fever vaccine responses in identical twins.

This TCR derives from a woman younger than 30 in good health. The rearrangement uses TRBV6-1 and TRBJ2-7; no reliable D call. The material sequenced was CD8+ T cells sorted from blood. The CDR3 bases are TGTGCCAGCAGTGAAACGACCTCCTACGAGCAGTACGTC. This encodes CASSETTSYEQYV.